The 26 T cell receptor beta chains below come from one sample, sequenced in a study of human T cells and chemical hapten exposure. Treatment in this sample: therapeutic diphenylcyclopropenone sensitization with weekly scalp DPC. The library gave individual cDNA molecules unique molecular identifiers. TCRdb reprocessed the reads via MiXCR and lists one record per CDR3 protein. The profile shows 2,700 or so distinct CDR3 sequences, about 45% of them singletons. The input for sequencing was whole blood, taken before DPC sensitization or 2, 6, or about 24 weeks after (not recorded which). Receptors were obtained from an adult with alopecia areata. Some clones in this sample may be carry-over from other donors' samples. This table probably holds off-target reads from a library built for another chain.

The chain carries TRBV10-3 and TRBJ2-2; D gene unclear. The V gene lost 8 bases and the J gene lost 5 bases, with 6 bases spanning the gap. The CDR3 covers 11 residues. Germline loops: CDR1 ENHRY, CDR2 SYGVKD. CDR3 DNA: TGTGCCATCGCGCGGACCGGGGAGCTGTTTTTT. Translating gives CAIARTGELFF.

V is TRBV7-2 and J is TRBJ2-3, with 9 bases matching TRBD2. The CDR3 has 15 residues. From germline, CDR1 is SGHTA and CDR2 FQGNSA. V shed 5 bases and J 4 bases; nucleotides not matched to a gene: 7. The CDR3 region is CASSPWTSDADTQYF. In nucleotides, the CDR3 is TGTGCCAGCAGCCCCTGGACTAGCGATGCAGATACGCAGTATTTT. The full variable domain, with the rest looked up from reference TRBV7-2 and TRBJ2-3, is GAGVSQSPSNKVTEKGKDVELRCDPISGHTALYWYRQSLGQGLEFLIYFQGNSAPDKSGLPSDRFSAERTGGSVSTLTIQRTQQEDSAVYLCASSPWTSDADTQYFGPGTRLTVL.

The J gene is TRBJ2-7, the V gene TRBV6-2 or TRBV6-3, with 10 bases that match TRBD2. This CDR3 contains 17 residues. Germline V gives CDR1 MNHEY, CDR2 SVGEGT. V was pared by 2 bases and J by 2 bases, with 9 bases of the junction left unmatched. The CDR3 DNA sequence: TGTGCCAGCAGTTACGGACGAGGACTAGCGGAGACCTACGAGCAGTACGTC. Translating gives CASSYGRGLAETYEQYV.

V and J are TRBV10-1 and TRBJ2-1, with D possibly being TRBD1 or TRBD2 (6 bases each). Trimming took off 4 bases at V and 4 bases at J, with 11 bases between the two ends. The CDR3 covers 14 residues. Looked up from germline, CDR1 is WNHNN and CDR2 is SYGVQD (reference sequence). The CDR3 is CASSGGAPYNEQFF. CDR3 in DNA: TGCGCCAGCAGTGGGGGGGCGCCGTACAATGAGCAGTTCTTC.

The rearrangement uses TRBV6-5 and TRBJ2-3, with a possible D match to TRBD2 (6 bases). Germline assignment: CDR1 MNHEY and CDR2 SVGAGI. Between the trimmed V and J ends, which lost 2 bases and 6 bases, there was a span of 21 bases. This CDR3 region has 17 residues. The CDR3 sequence: CASSYDPPRLGPDTQYF. CDR3 in DNA: TGTGCCAGCAGTTACGATCCCCCGAGACTAGGACCGGATACGCAGTATTTT.

This chain links TRBV20-1 with TRBJ2-3; TRBD1 is a possible D gene (5 bases). Between the trimmed V and J ends, which lost 7 bases and 1 base, there was a span of 9 bases. CDR1 and CDR2 from the germline V gene are DFQATT and SNEGSKA (reference sequence). The CDR3 is made up of 12 amino acids. The CDR3 reads CSGKTGTDTQYF. The CDR3 bases are TGCAGTGGGAAGACAGGCACAGATACGCAGTATTTT.

This chain links TRBV7-2 with TRBJ2-1; D is undetermined. Trimming cost V 1 base and J 4 bases, with 11 bases left between them. The CDR3 is 15 residues long. Germline V gives CDR1 SGHTA, CDR2 FQGNSA. In nucleotides, the CDR3 is TGTGCCAGCAGCTTAGAGCCGGGCGGTTACAATGAGCAGTTCTTC. Translated, it gives CASSLEPGGYNEQFF.

The rearrangement links TRBV10-3 to TRBJ2-7, with D possibly being TRBD1 or TRBD2 (5 bases each). Germline V lookup: CDR1 ENHRY, CDR2 SYGVKD. Trimming stripped 6 bases from V and 2 bases from J, with 11 bases between. This CDR3 spans 13 amino acids. This CDR3 is CAISGDGTYEQYF. The CDR3 DNA is TGTGCCATCAGCGGGGACGGAACCTACGAGCAGTACTTC.

The rearrangement joins TRBV7-9 to TRBJ2-3, with D unclear. CDR1 SEHNR and CDR2 FQNEAQ come from the germline V gene (reference sequence). The CDR3 length is 12 residues. Between the trimmed V and J ends, which lost 5 bases and 0 bases, there was a span of 3 bases. CDR3 DNA: TGTGCCAGCAGCCTGAGCACAGATACGCAGTATTTT. It is translated as CASSLSTDTQYF. Variable domain in full (rest from reference TRBV7-9 and TRBJ2-3): DTGVSQNPRHKITKRGQNVTFRCDPISEHNRLYWYRQTLGQGPEFLTYFQNEAQLEKSRLLSDRFSAERPKGSFSTLEIQRTEQGDSAMYLCASSLSTDTQYFGPGTRLTVL.

The V and J genes are TRBV23-1 and TRBJ2-5; D may be TRBD2 (5 bases). TRBV23-1 is an open reading frame, and its role is uncertain. This CDR3 region has 18 residues. The V end was cut by 1 base, the J end by 5 bases, with 23 bases between. CDR3 residues: CASSQFQDLAFGWETQYF. Here the CDR3 DNA reads TGCGCCAGCAGTCAATTTCAGGATCTAGCTTTCGGGTGGGAGACCCAGTACTTC.

The chain employs TRBV7-9 and TRBJ2-3; 7 bases line up with TRBD2. V lost 3 bases and J lost 6; bases outside the gene matches: 15. CDR1 is SEHNR, CDR2 FQNEAQ, per germline (reference sequence). The CDR3 loop spans 17 amino acids. The chain's CDR3 is CASSFPFSGGRADTQYF. CDR3 sequence (DNA): TGTGCCAGCAGCTTTCCCTTTTCCGGCGGGAGAGCGGATACGCAGTATTTT.

This clonotype showed up just a few times. Written as DNA, the CDR3 is TGTGCCAGCAGTTACGACGCGGGGGGTAGCGATGAGCAGTTCTTC. This encodes CASSYDAGGSDEQFF. This chain joins TRBV6-6 and TRBJ2-1, with 8 bases lining up with TRBD2. The germline CDR1 and CDR2 sequences are MNHNY and SVGAGI (reference sequence). This CDR3 region has 15 residues. V trimming: 2 bases; J trimming: 8 bases; junction bases outside the gene matches: 8.

The chain carries TRBV9 and TRBJ2-1, with D possibly matching TRBD2 (6 bases). Germline loops: CDR1 SGDLS, CDR2 YYNGEE. Trimming cost V 3 bases and J 4 bases, with 23 bases left between them. The CDR3 sequence is 18 residues long. In DNA, the CDR3 is TGTGCCAGCAGCGACGGGTTGCCTGTAGCGGAAATTTACAATGAGCAGTTCTTC. Protein: CASSDGLPVAEIYNEQFF. The full variable domain, with the rest looked up from reference TRBV9 and TRBJ2-1, is DSGVTQTPKHLITATGQRVTLRCSPRSGDLSVYWYQQSLDQGLQFLIQYYNGEERAKGNILERFSAQQFPDLHSELNLSSLELGDSALYFCASSDGLPVAEIYNEQFFGPGTRLTVL.

This clonotype is a singleton in its sample. The J gene is TRBJ2-1, the V gene TRBV7-9; 12 bases line up with TRBD1. The V and J ends lost 4 bases and 8 bases, in that order; junction bases with no gene match: 3. Germline loops: CDR1 SEHNR, CDR2 FQNEAQ (reference sequence). The CDR3 consists of 14 residues. The CDR3 protein is CASSYGTGGDEQFF. CDR3 nucleotides: TGTGCCAGCAGCTATGGGACAGGGGGCGATGAGCAGTTCTTC.

V gene TRBV25-1 combines with J gene TRBJ2-7; 8 nucleotides line up with TRBD2. CDR3 length: 16 amino acids. Germline V gene lookup returns CDR1 MGHDK and CDR2 SYGVNS. Trimming took 1 base from V and 6 from J; bases not matched to a gene: 11. CDR3 DNA: TGTGCCAGCAGTGAATGGGGCGAGACTAGCGACGGCGAGCAGTACTTC. This sequence encodes CASSEWGETSDGEQYF.

This chain links TRBV27 with TRBJ2-1; a possible D gene is TRBD2 (6 bases). CDR3 length: 15 amino acids. Per the germline V gene, CDR1 is MNHEY and CDR2 is SMNVEV (reference sequence). Trimming stripped 6 bases from V and 5 bases from J, with 17 bases between. This chain's CDR3 is CASRTRNPKDNEQFF. The CDR3 bases are TGTGCCAGCAGGACTAGAAACCCGAAAGACAATGAGCAGTTCTTC.

The table lists this clonotype with a few counts. The DNA of the CDR3 is TGTGCCAGCAGTATTAGCGGTTCCACAGATACGCAGTATTTT. Protein: CASSISGSTDTQYF. The V call is TRBV6-4, the J call TRBJ2-3; a weak D match, TRBD2 (6 bases). The CDR3 sequence is 14 residues long. Trimming took off 5 bases at V and 2 bases at J, with 11 bases between the two ends. The germline gives CDR1 MRHNA, CDR2 SNTAGT.

The CDR3 DNA is TGTGCCAGCAGCCCGGGACTAGCGGGAAGCAATGAGCAGTTCTTC. It codes for CASSPGLAGSNEQFF. The genes are TRBV7-6 and TRBJ2-1; TRBD2 agrees at 13 bases. J lost 6 bases, V lost 5 bases, and 4 bases had no gene match. CDR1 is SGHVS, CDR2 FNYEAQ, per germline. This CDR3 has 15 amino acids.

The DNA of the CDR3 is TGTGCCAGCTCACTGACATCCGGGACAGGGGGACTGTCTGGGGCCAACGTCCTGACTTTC. This codes for CASSLTSGTGGLSGANVLTF. The chain couples TRBV18 to TRBJ2-6; TRBD1 aligns across 11 bases. The V and J ends lost 4 bases and 1 base, in that order; junction bases with no gene match: 12. CDR1 is KGHSH and CDR2 is LQKENI in the germline V gene. The CDR3 loop spans 20 amino acids.

This clonotype appeared a few times. The chain combines TRBV6-4 with TRBJ2-3; perhaps TRBD2 as D (6 bases). V lost 2 bases, J lost 5 bases, and 11 bases lay in between. Germline CDR1 MRHNA, CDR2 SNTAGT. This CDR3 region has 14 residues. The CDR3 loop reads CASSDGQGGDTQYF. The CDR3 nucleotides read TGTGCCAGCAGTGACGGCCAGGGAGGAGATACGCAGTATTTT.

This clonotype has only one observation. The genes are TRBV12-3 or TRBV12-4 and TRBJ2-7; unclear D gene. The V gene lost 6 bases and the J gene lost 9 bases, with 15 bases spanning the gap. CDR3 length: 12 amino acids. The CDR3 region is CASSTGPSGQYF. CDR3 nucleotide sequence: TGTGCCAGCAGCACCGGGCCCTCAGGGCAGTACTTC.

This clonotype was found once. The V and J genes are TRBV10-3 and TRBJ2-3; 7 bases agree with TRBD1. Germline assignment: CDR1 ENHRY and CDR2 SYGVKD. The CDR3 extends over 15 amino acids. The V segment lost 10 bases and the J segment 1 base; nucleotides outside the gene matches: 11. Written as DNA, the CDR3 is TGTGCCACGTTGAGGGGGCCTCTGGGCACAGATACGCAGTATTTT. Translating gives CATLRGPLGTDTQYF.

This clonotype was found a few times. V is TRBV5-1 and J is TRBJ2-6; TRBD1 matches at 7 bases. The CDR3 has 16 amino acids. Germline V CDR1 and CDR2: SGHRS, YFSETQ. The junction had 4 bases not matched to a gene; V was cut back by 3 bases and J by 1 base. The CDR3 is CASSSNRGSGANVLTF. In nucleotides, the CDR3 is TGCGCCAGCAGCTCTAACAGGGGATCTGGGGCCAACGTCCTGACTTTC.

This clonotype was seen just once. CDR3: CASSLSLGGSSYEQYV. CDR3 sequence (DNA): TGTGCCAGCAGCTTGTCTCTTGGCGGGAGCTCCTACGAGCAGTACGTC. The chain joins TRBV7-2 to TRBJ2-7; 7 bases map to TRBD2. Losses at the gene ends were 3 bases for V and 0 bases for J; bases not matched to a gene: 8. Germline V gene lookup returns CDR1 SGHTA and CDR2 FQGNSA. This CDR3 comprises 16 residues.

The chain is built from TRBV13 and TRBJ2-3; 9 nucleotides align to TRBD2. Losses at the gene ends were 3 bases for V and 8 bases for J; bases not matched to a gene: 9. This CDR3 has 15 amino acids. CDR1 and CDR2 (germline): PRHDT, FYEKMQ (reference sequence). This CDR3 is CASSFLAGKTSTQYF. The CDR3 DNA reads TGTGCCAGCAGCTTTCTAGCGGGGAAAACGTCTACGCAGTATTTT.

V is TRBV19 and J is TRBJ2-3, with 11 bases that match TRBD2. Looked up from germline, CDR1 is LNHDA and CDR2 is SQIVND (reference sequence). V lost 6 bases and J lost 2; bases outside the gene matches: 4. The CDR3 sequence is 15 residues long. The CDR3 DNA reads as TGTGCCAGTAGAGTGGGACTAGCGGCCACAGATACGCAGTATTTT. Encoded protein: CASRVGLAATDTQYF.